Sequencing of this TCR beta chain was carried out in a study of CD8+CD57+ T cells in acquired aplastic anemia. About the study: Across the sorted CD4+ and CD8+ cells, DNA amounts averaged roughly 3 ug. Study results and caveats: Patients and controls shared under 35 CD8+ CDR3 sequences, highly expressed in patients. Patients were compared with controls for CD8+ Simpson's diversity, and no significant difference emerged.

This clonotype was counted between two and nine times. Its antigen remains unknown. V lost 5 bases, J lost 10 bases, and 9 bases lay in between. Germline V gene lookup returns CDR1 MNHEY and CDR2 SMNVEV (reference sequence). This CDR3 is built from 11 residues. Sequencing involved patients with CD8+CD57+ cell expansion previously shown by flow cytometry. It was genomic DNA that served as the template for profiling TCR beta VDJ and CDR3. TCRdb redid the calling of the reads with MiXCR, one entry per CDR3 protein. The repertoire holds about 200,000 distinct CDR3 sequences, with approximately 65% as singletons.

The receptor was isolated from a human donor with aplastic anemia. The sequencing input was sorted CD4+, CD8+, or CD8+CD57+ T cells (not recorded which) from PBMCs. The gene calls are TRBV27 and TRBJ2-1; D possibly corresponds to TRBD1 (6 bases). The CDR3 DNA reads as TGTGCCAGCAGTCTCGGACAGGAGCAGTTCTTC. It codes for CASSLGQEQFF.